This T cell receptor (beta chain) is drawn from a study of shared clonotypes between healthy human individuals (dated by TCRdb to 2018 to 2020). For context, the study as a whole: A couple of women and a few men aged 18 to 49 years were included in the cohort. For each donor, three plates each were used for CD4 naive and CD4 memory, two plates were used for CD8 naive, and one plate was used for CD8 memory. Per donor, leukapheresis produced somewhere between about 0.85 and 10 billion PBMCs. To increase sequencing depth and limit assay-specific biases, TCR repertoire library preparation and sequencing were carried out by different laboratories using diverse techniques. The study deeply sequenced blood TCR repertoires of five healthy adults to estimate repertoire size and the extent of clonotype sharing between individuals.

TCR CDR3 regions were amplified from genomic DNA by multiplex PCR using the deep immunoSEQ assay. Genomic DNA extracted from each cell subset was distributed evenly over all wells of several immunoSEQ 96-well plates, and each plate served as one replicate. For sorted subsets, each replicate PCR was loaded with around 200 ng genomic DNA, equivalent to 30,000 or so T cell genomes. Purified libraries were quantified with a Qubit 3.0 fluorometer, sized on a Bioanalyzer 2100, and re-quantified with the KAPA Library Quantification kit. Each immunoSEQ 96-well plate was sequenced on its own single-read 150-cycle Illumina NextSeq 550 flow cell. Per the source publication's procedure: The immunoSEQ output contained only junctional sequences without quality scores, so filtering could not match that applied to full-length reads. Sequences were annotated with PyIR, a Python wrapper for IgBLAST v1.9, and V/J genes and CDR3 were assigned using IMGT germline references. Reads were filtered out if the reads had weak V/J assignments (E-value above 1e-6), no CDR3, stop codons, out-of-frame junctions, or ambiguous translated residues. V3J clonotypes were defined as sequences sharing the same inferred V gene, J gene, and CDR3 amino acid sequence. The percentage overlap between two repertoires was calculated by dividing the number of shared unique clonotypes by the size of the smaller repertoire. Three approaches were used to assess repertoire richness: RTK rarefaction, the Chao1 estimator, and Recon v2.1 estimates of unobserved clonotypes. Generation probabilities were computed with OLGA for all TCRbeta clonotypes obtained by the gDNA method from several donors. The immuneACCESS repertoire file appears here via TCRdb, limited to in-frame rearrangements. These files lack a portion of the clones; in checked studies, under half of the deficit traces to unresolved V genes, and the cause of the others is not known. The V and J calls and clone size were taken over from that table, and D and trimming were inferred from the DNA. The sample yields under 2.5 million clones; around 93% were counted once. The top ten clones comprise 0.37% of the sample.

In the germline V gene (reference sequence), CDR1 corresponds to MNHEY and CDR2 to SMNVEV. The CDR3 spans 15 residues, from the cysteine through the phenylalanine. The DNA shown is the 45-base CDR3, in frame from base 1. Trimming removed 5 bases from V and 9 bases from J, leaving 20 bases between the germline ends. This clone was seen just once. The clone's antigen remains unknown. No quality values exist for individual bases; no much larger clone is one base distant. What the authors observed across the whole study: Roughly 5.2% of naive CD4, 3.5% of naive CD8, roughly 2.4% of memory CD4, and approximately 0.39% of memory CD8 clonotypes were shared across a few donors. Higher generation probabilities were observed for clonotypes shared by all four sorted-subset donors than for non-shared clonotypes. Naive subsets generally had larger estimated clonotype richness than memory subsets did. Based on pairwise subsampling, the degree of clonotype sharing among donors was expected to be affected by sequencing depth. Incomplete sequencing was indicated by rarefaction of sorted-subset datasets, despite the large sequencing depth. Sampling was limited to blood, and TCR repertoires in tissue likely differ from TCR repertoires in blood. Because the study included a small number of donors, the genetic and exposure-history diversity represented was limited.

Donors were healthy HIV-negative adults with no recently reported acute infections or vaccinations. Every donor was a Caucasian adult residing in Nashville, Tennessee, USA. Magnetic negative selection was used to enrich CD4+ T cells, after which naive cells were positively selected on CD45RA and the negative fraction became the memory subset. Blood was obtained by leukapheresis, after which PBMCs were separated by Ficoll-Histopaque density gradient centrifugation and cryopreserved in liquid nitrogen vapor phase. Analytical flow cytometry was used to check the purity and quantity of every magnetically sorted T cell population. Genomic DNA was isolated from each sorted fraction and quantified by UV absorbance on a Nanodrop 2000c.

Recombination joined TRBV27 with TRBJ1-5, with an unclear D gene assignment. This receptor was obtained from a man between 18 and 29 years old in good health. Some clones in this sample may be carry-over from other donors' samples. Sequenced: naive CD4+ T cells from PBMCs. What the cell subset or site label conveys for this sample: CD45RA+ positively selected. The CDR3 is CASSPDRGPTSPQHF. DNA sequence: TGTGCCAGCAGTCCCGACCGGGGTCCAACCTCGCCCCAGCATTTT.